This T cell receptor (beta chain) was recorded in a study of blood T cell repertoires in COVID-19. Study overall: The samples span acute and convalescent COVID-19 from the United States, Italy and Spain. Sources were T cells, B-cell-depleted T cells, or PBMCs; the material itself was cDNA or gDNA.

As handled by the study authors: From reference gene primer amplification, estimates of nucleated cell counts were derived. Produced via immunoSEQ multiplex PCR; TCRdb's table is partial and in-frame only. The D gene and trimming were derived from the DNA, and the V and J assignments and clone size from that table. The sample lists some 120,000 clones, around 80% occurring once. CDR1 is SGHDT and CDR2 is YYEEEE in the germline V gene. V trimming: 2 bases; J trimming: 3 bases; junction bases outside the gene matches: 4. The CDR3 contains 15 residues. What was sequenced was peripheral blood. V usage is TRBV5-6 and J usage is TRBJ2-7; 11 positions agree with TRBD1. The clonotype originates from a man in his 70s with acute or convalescent COVID-19. The CDR3 DNA reads TGTGCCAGCAGCTTTGGGACAGGGGGGTTCTACGAGCAGTACTTC. Translating gives CASSFGTGGFYEQYF.